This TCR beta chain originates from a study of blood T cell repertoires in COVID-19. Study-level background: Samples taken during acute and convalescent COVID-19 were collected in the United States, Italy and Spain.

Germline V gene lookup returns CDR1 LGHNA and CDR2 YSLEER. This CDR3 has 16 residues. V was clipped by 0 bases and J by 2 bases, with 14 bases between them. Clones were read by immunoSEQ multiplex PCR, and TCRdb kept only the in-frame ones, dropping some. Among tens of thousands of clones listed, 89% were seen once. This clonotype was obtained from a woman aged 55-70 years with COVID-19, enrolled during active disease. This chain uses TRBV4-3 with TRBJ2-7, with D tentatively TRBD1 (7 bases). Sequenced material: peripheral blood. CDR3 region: CASSQDIGGTAYEQYF. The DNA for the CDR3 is TGCGCCAGCAGCCAAGACATTGGGGGGACAGCCTACGAGCAGTACTTC.